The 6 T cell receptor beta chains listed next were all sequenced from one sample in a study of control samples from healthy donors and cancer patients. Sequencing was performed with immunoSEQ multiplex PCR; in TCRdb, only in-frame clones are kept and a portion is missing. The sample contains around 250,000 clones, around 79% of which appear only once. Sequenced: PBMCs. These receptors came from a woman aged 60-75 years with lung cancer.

The CDR3 reads CASNRAVNTEAFF. As DNA, the CDR3 is TGTGCCAGTAACAGGGCGGTGAACACTGAAGCTTTCTTT. V gene TRBV6-5 combines with J gene TRBJ1-1, with a weak D call TRBD1 (6 bases). The CDR3 consists of 13 residues. Between the trimmed V and J ends, which lost 9 bases and 0 bases, there was a span of 11 bases. Germline CDR1 reads MNHEY; CDR2 reads SVGAGI.

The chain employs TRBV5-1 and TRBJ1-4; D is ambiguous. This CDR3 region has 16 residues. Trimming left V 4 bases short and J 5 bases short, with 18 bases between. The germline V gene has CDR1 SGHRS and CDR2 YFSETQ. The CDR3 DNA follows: TGCGCCAGCAGCCTGGCCCCCGTGGACCTGAATGAAAAACTGTTTTTT. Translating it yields CASSLAPVDLNEKLFF.

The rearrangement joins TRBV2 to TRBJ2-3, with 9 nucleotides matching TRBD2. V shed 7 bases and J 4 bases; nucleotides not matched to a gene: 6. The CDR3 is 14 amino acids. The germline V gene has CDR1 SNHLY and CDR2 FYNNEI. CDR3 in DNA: TGTGCCAGCAAAGGCGGGAGGGGGGCAGATACGCAGTATTTT. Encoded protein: CASKGGRGADTQYF.

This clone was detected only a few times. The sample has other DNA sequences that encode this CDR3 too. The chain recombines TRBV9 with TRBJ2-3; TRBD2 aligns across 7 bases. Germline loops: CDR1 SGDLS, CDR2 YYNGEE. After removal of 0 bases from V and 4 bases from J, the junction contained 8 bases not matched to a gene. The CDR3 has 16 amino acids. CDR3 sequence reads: CASSVEPAGIADTQYF. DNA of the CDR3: TGTGCCAGCAGCGTAGAACCAGCGGGAATCGCAGATACGCAGTATTTT.

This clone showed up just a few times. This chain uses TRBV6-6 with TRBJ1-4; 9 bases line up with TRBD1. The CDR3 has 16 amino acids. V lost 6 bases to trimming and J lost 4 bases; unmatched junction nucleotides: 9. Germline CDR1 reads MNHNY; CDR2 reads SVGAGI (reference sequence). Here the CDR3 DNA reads TGTGCCAGCAGCCCAGACAGGGGGATGAATAATGAAAAACTGTTTTTT. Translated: CASSPDRGMNNEKLFF.

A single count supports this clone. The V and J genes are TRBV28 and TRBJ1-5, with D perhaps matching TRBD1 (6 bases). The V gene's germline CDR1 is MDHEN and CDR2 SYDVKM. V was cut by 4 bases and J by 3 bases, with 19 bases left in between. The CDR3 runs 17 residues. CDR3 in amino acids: CASSYQGGGGINQPQHF. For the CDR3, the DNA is TGTGCCAGCAGTTACCAGGGAGGGGGGGGAATCAATCAGCCCCAGCATTTT.